This T cell receptor beta chain appears in the sequencing data of a study of T cell responses to AZD1222 COVID-19 vaccine. The CDR3 length is 16 residues. The V end lost 2 bases, the J end lost 1 base, and 11 bases lay between the germline ends. From germline, CDR1 is KGHSH and CDR2 LQKENI. Data came from immunoSEQ multiplex PCR; TCRdb stores just in-frame clones and leaves some out. The sample lists about 120,000 clones; approximately 91% were seen once. This sequence joins TRBV18 and TRBJ2-2; tentatively, D is TRBD1 (6 bases). Sequencing was performed on peripheral blood, taken on day 0 of AZD1222 vaccination. The receptor's source is an adult in good health. This CDR3 is CASSPATGVNTGELFF. The CDR3, as DNA: TGTGCCAGCTCACCAGCGACAGGAGTGAACACCGGGGAGCTGTTTTTT.